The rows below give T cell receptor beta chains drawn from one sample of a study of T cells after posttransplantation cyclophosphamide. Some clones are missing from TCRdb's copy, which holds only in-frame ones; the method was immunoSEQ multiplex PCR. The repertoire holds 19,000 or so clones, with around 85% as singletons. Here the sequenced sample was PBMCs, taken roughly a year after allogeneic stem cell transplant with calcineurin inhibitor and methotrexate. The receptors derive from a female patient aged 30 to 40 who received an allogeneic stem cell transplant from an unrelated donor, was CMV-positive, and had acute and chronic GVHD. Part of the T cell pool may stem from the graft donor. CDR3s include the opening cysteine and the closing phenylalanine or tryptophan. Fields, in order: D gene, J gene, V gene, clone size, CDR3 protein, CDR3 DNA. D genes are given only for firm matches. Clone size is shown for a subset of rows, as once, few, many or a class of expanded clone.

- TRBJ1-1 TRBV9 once CASSSFGGNTEAFF TGTGCCAGCAGCTCATTTGGAGGAAACACTGAAGCTTTCTTT
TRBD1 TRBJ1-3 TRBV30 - CAWDKDRGGTIYF TGTGCCTGGGATAAGGACAGGGGCGGCACCATATATTTT
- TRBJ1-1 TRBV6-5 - CASSLIQNTEAFF TGTGCCAGCAGTTTGATACAGAACACTGAAGCTTTCTTT
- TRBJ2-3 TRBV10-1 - CASSRGATDTQYF TGCGCCAGCAGCCGTGGGGCTACAGATACGCAGTATTTT
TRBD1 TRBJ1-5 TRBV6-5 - CASRLNRGEDQPQHF TGTGCCAGCAGATTAAACAGGGGGGAAGATCAGCCCCAGCATTTT
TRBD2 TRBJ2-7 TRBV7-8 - CASSSSGGPYEQYF TGTGCCAGCAGCTCCTCGGGGGGGCCCTACGAGCAGTACTTC
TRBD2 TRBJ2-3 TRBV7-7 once CASSSSPGLMPDTQYF TGTGCTAGCAGCTCATCCCCGGGACTAATGCCAGATACGCAGTATTTT
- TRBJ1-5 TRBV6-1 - CASAAGNRNQPQHF TGTGCCAGCGCTGCAGGGAATCGCAATCAGCCCCAGCATTTT
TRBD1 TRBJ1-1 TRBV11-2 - CASSSQGETEAFF TGTGCCAGCAGCTCTCAGGGGGAGACTGAAGCTTTCTTT
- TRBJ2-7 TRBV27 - CASSLTSSYEQYF TGTGCCAGCAGCTTGACAAGCTCCTACGAGCAGTACTTC
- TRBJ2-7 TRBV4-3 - CASSQGPSDSYEQYF TGCGCCAGCAGCCAAGGTCCTAGCGACTCCTACGAGCAGTACTTC
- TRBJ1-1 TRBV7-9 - CASSLGYDRTNTEAFF TGTGCCAGCAGCTTAGGATACGACAGAACGAACACTGAAGCTTTCTTT
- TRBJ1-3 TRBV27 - CASYNAGSGNTIYF TGTGCCAGCTATAATGCGGGCTCTGGAAACACCATATATTTT
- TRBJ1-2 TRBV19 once CASSIAPQGNYGYTF TGTGCCAGTAGTATAGCACCCCAGGGGAACTATGGCTACACCTTC
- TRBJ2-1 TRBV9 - CASSVQGQSYNEQFF TGTGCCAGCAGCGTACAAGGACAGTCGTACAATGAGCAGTTCTTC
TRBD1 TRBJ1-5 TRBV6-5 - CASSYTGGGQPQHF TGTGCCAGCAGTTATACAGGGGGCGGTCAGCCCCAGCATTTT
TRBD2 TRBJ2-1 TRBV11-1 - CASSRTSAYNEQFF TGTGCCAGCAGCCGGACTAGCGCCTACAATGAGCAGTTCTTC
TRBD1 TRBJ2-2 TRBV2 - CASRGQGTRGAGELFF TGTGCCAGCAGGGGACAGGGGACACGGGGGGCTGGGGAGCTGTTTTTT
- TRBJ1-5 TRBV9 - CASSDPYSNQPQHF TGTGCCAGCAGCGACCCCTATAGCAATCAGCCCCAGCATTTT
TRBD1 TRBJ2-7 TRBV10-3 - CAISEGFSGTGEYEQYF TGTGCCATCAGTGAAGGGTTTTCCGGGACAGGGGAATACGAGCAGTACTTC
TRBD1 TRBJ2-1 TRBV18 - CASSPPIPGQGRSGTNEQFF TGTGCCAGCTCACCACCTATCCCGGGACAGGGGCGCTCGGGAACCAATGAGCAGTTCTTC
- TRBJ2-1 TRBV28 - CASSFPMVAGGDEQFF TGTGCCAGCAGTTTCCCCATGGTTGCCGGCGGGGATGAGCAGTTCTTC
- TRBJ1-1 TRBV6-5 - CASSLKWNTEAFF TGTGCCAGCAGTCTTAAATGGAACACTGAAGCTTTCTTT
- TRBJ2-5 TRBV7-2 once CASSLTSVLAVGTQYF TGTGCCAGCAGCTTAACCTCTGTGTTGGCGGTGGGGACCCAGTACTTC
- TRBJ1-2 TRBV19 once CASSPGTIFYGYTF TGTGCCAGTAGTCCCGGGACAATTTTCTATGGCTACACCTTC
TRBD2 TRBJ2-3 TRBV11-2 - CASSLGSLGAGGDTQYF TGTGCCAGCAGCTTAGGATCCCTGGGGGCGGGAGGGGATACGCAGTATTTT
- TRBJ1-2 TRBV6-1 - CASSEAGGADTFYGYTF TGTGCCAGCAGTGAAGCGGGTGGGGCGGACACCTTCTATGGCTACACCTTC
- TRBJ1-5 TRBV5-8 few CASSSSNIWPQHF TGTGCCAGCAGCTCGTCGAACATTTGGCCCCAGCATTTT
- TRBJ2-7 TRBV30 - CAWRRGLTPYEQYF TGTGCCTGGAGACGCGGACTCACACCCTACGAGCAGTACTTC
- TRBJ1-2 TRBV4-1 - CASSRRGGYTF TGCGCCAGCAGCCGAAGAGGTGGCTACACCTTC
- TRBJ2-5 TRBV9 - CASSEGVETQYF TGTGCCAGCAGCGAGGGGGTGGAGACCCAGTACTTC
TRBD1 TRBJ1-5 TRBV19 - CASSIGAGTGWEGNQPQHF TGTGCCAGTAGTATAGGAGCCGGGACAGGGTGGGAGGGCAATCAGCCCCAGCATTTT
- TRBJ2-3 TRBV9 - CASSVRAGRTDTQYF TGTGCCAGCAGCGTAAGGGCGGGGCGAACAGATACGCAGTATTTT
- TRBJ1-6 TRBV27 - CASSDNGQNNSPLHF TGTGCCAGCAGCGACAACGGACAGAATAATTCACCCCTCCACTTT
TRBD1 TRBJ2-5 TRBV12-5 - CASDPEGALSYQETQYF TGTGCTAGTGACCCCGAGGGGGCATTGAGTTACCAAGAGACCCAGTACTTC
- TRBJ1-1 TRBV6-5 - CASSFSGVGTEAFF TGTGCCAGCAGCTTTTCGGGGGTTGGGACTGAAGCTTTCTTT
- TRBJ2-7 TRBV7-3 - CASSLFPVLHYEQYF TGTGCCAGCAGCTTATTTCCCGTCTTACACTACGAGCAGTACTTC
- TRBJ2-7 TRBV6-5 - CASRKNKYF TGTGCCAGCAGAAAAAATAAGTACTTC
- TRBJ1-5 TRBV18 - CASSPGENQPQHF TGTGCCAGCTCACCGGGAGAGAATCAGCCCCAGCATTTT
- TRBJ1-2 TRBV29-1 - CSVDFARGSILYGYTF TGCAGCGTTGATTTTGCCAGGGGCTCGATATTATATGGCTACACCTTC
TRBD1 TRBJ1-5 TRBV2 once CASSEQGAYSNQPQHF TGTGCCAGCAGTGAACAGGGGGCCTATAGCAATCAGCCCCAGCATTTT
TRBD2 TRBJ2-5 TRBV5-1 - CASSYPPGLAGIKETQYF TGCGCCAGCAGCTACCCTCCGGGACTAGCGGGCATAAAAGAGACCCAGTACTTC
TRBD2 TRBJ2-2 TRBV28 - CASQGGVRTGELFF TGTGCCAGCCAGGGAGGGGTTCGGACCGGGGAGCTGTTTTTT